The TCR beta chain described here comes from a study of CD8+CD57+ T cells in acquired aplastic anemia. Using genomic DNA as the template, TCR beta VDJ and CDR3 profiling was carried out. Via MiXCR, TCRdb re-called the reads, giving one row per CDR3 protein. Of 150,000 to 180,000 distinct CDR3 sequences listed, 52% are singletons. This clonotype was counted at least ten times. Those patients picked for sequencing had displayed CD8+CD57+ cell expansion on flow cytometry. Sequencing was performed on sorted CD4+, CD8+, or CD8+CD57+ T cells (not recorded which) from PBMCs. The TCR originated in a human donor with aplastic anemia.

CDR3 sequence: CASSEDRIGDEQYF. The CDR3 coding sequence is TGTGCCAGCAGTGAAGACAGGATTGGGGACGAGCAGTACTTC. The rearrangement uses TRBV6-1 and TRBJ2-7; a possible D gene is TRBD1 (5 bases). Deletions cut 1 base from V and 5 bases from J, with 12 bases between. The CDR3 spans 14 residues. Germline values: CDR1 MNHNS, CDR2 SASEGT.